The 21 T cell receptor beta chains below were found in one sample sequenced in a study of blood T cell repertoires in COVID-19. TCRdb keeps only in-frame clones here, not all; method: immunoSEQ multiplex PCR. The table shows approximately 350,000 clones, with around nine tenths occurring only once. Specimen: peripheral blood. The receptor source for this set is a woman between 55 and 75 years old with COVID-19, enrolled during active disease.

V gene TRBV5-5 combines with J gene TRBJ1-2, with TRBD1 identical over 7 bases. The V gene's germline CDR1 is SGHKS and CDR2 YYEKEE (reference sequence). The trim removed 5 bases at V and 4 bases at J, leaving 8 bases unmatched. This CDR3 contains 14 residues. This chain's CDR3 is CASSSTGRSYGYTF. The CDR3, as DNA: TGTGCCAGCAGTTCGACAGGGAGGAGCTATGGCTACACCTTC. The whole variable domain, remainder taken from reference TRBV5-5 and TRBJ1-2, is DAGVTQSPTHLIKTRGQQVTLRCSPISGHKSVSWYQQVLGQGPQFIFQYYEKEERGRGNFPDRFSARQFPNYSSELNVNALLLGDSALYLCASSSTGRSYGYTFGSGTRLTVV.

This chain joins TRBV5-1 and TRBJ1-1, with 7 bases aligning to TRBD1. Germline V gene data show CDR1 as SGHRS and CDR2 as YFSETQ. After removal of 1 base from V and 8 bases from J, the junction contained 11 bases not matched to a gene. The CDR3 is 15 residues long. The DNA of the CDR3 is TGCGCCAGCAGCTTGCGAGCAGGGGGTGGGTCCGAAGCTTTCTTT. Amino acid sequence: CASSLRAGGGSEAFF.

This clone occurred once. This sequence joins TRBV13 and TRBJ1-3, with a tentative D call TRBD1 (5 bases). This CDR3 is 18 amino acids long. Trimming removed 0 bases from V and 0 bases from J, with 15 bases in between. Germline V gives CDR1 PRHDT, CDR2 FYEKMQ (reference sequence). The chain's CDR3 is CASSLGRSRGSSGNTIYF. The CDR3, as DNA: TGTGCCAGCAGCTTAGGCCGAAGTAGGGGATCCTCTGGAAACACCATATATTTT.

The rearrangement links TRBV9 to TRBJ2-1, with 7 bases that match TRBD2. Germline-derived CDR1 and CDR2 are SGDLS and YYNGEE. CDR3 size: 15 residues. The V gene end was trimmed by 0 bases and the J gene end by 0 bases; junction bases not matched to a gene: 0. In DNA, the CDR3 is TGTGCCAGCAGCGTAGGGGAGGGCTCCTACAATGAGCAGTTCTTC. Translated: CASSVGEGSYNEQFF.

In nucleotides, the CDR3 is TGTGCCATCAGTGGCTCCAGGGGGAATTACGAGCAGTACTTC. Protein: CAISGSRGNYEQYF. This chain links TRBV10-3 with TRBJ2-7; 7 bases align to TRBD1. This CDR3 contains 14 residues. The junction had 7 bases not matched to a gene; V was cut back by 4 bases and J by 4 bases. The germline CDR1 and CDR2 sequences are ENHRY and SYGVKD.

This rearrangement joins TRBV11-3 to TRBJ2-3; TRBD1 aligns across 9 bases. Losses at the gene ends were 5 bases for V and 2 bases for J; bases not matched to a gene: 5. Germline CDR1 is SGHNT and CDR2 is YENEEA. The CDR3 is 15 amino acids. The chain's CDR3 is CASSRGQGYTDTQYF. In nucleotides, the CDR3 is TGTGCCAGCAGCCGGGGACAGGGCTACACAGATACGCAGTATTTT.

This clone showed up just a few times. The sample carries other DNA sequences with the same CDR3. This chain connects TRBV5-4 to TRBJ2-3, with 8 positions matching TRBD2. V lost 4 bases and J lost 0; bases outside the gene matches: 7. The CDR3 spans 16 residues. Germline lookup yields CDR1 SGHNT and CDR2 YYREEE (reference sequence). The CDR3 bases are TGTGCCAGCAGCCGAGGACTAGCCGGAAGCACAGATACGCAGTATTTT. The encoded protein is CASSRGLAGSTDTQYF.

V and J are TRBV4-1 and TRBJ2-1; 8 nucleotides match TRBD2. The CDR3 length is 17 residues. Per the germline V gene, CDR1 is MGHRA and CDR2 is YSYEKL. V gave up 5 bases and J gave up 8 bases; unmatched junction bases: 17. CDR3 amino acids: CASSEVHMGLEVHEQFF. The CDR3 DNA follows: TGCGCCAGCAGCGAAGTTCATATGGGACTAGAGGTTCATGAGCAGTTCTTC.

The gene calls are TRBV30 and TRBJ1-5; no clear D. V lost 0 bases and J lost 4, with 10 bases in between. The germline gives CDR1 GTSNPN, CDR2 SVGIG (reference sequence). This CDR3 has 14 amino acids. CDR3 bases: TGTGCCTGGAGTGTTCTTGAGGGAAATCAGCCCCAGCATTTT. Its translation is CAWSVLEGNQPQHF.

The chain employs TRBV19 and TRBJ1-6, with D possibly matching TRBD1 (6 bases). The CDR3 sequence is 14 residues long. Germline assignment: CDR1 LNHDA and CDR2 SQIVND (reference sequence). The ends were cut back, 3 bases at V and 11 bases at J, with 14 bases in the middle. The chain's CDR3 is CASSISQGATPLHF. CDR3 bases: TGTGCCAGTAGTATCTCACAGGGAGCAACACCCCTCCACTTT.

This clone was observed a single time. This CDR3 is CASSPWTSDEQFF. The CDR3 nucleotides are TGTGCCAGCTCACCCTGGACTAGCGATGAGCAGTTCTTC. The chain is built from TRBV18 and TRBJ2-1; 9 bases map to TRBD2. The CDR3 is 13 amino acids. V dropped 3 bases and J dropped 8; count of bases not matched to a gene: 2. From germline, CDR1 is KGHSH and CDR2 LQKENI.

This clone was observed a few times. The chain combines TRBV5-6 with TRBJ1-5, with 7 bases identical to TRBD1. Germline CDR1 and CDR2: SGHDT and YYEEEE. V lost 3 bases, J lost 0 bases, and 6 bases stayed unmatched. The CDR3 is 16 residues long. The CDR3 spells CASSSGQGDSNQPQHF. The CDR3, as DNA: TGTGCCAGCAGCTCCGGCCAGGGGGATAGCAATCAGCCCCAGCATTTT.

The table lists this clone with a few counts. This chain uses TRBV5-1 with TRBJ2-1; no clear D gene. V lost 2 bases, J lost 3 bases, and 6 bases lay in between. The CDR3 is 13 amino acids. From germline, CDR1 is SGHRS and CDR2 YFSETQ. The CDR3 loop reads CASSFSGYNEQFF. As DNA, the CDR3 is TGCGCCAGCAGCTTTTCCGGCTACAATGAGCAGTTCTTC.

This chain links TRBV30 with TRBJ2-1; 7 bases agree with TRBD2. The J segment lost 7 bases and the V segment lost 3 bases, leaving 12 bases of the junction unmatched. Germline-derived CDR1 and CDR2 are GTSNPN and SVGIG (reference sequence). The CDR3 length is 15 residues. The CDR3 DNA is TGTGCCTGGAGCCGGGACCGCCGAGCGGGAAATGAGCAGTTCTTC. Protein: CAWSRDRRAGNEQFF.

This chain links TRBV4-1 with TRBJ1-1; tentative D call: TRBD1 (5 bases). The CDR3 sequence is 13 residues long. V was cut by 1 base and J by 7 bases, with 10 bases left in between. The germline V gene has CDR1 MGHRA and CDR2 YSYEKL. The CDR3 DNA reads TGCGCCAGCAGCCAAGCTGGGGCGGATGAAGCTTTCTTT. Translation gives CASSQAGADEAFF.

V usage is TRBV6-5 and J usage is TRBJ1-3; 7 bases are shared with TRBD1. The length of the CDR3 is 13 residues. J lost 4 bases, V lost 6 bases, and 3 bases had no gene match. From germline, CDR1 is MNHEY and CDR2 SVGAGI. The CDR3 reads CASSPTGGNTIYF. CDR3 in DNA: TGTGCCAGCAGCCCGACAGGGGGAAACACCATATATTTT.

J is TRBJ1-2 and V is TRBV6-4, with D perhaps TRBD1 (5 bases). Germline CDR1 is MRHNA and CDR2 is SNTAGT. V was shortened by 4 bases and J by 3 bases, with 9 bases between the two germline ends. The CDR3 consists of 13 residues. In nucleotides, the CDR3 is TGTGCCAGCAGTGTGGACACACACTATGGCTACACCTTC. Translated: CASSVDTHYGYTF.

The rearrangement uses TRBV11-3 and TRBJ2-5, with TRBD2 identical over 7 bases. The V segment lost 5 bases and the J segment 0 bases; nucleotides outside the gene matches: 3. This CDR3 has 14 amino acids. Germline V lookup: CDR1 SGHNT, CDR2 YENEEA. As DNA, the CDR3 is TGTGCCAGCAGCGTCGGGACTAACCAAGAGACCCAGTACTTC. Amino acids: CASSVGTNQETQYF.

The rearrangement joins TRBV5-1 to TRBJ2-7; 8 bases fit TRBD1. This CDR3 comprises 12 residues. Trimming took 4 bases from V and 6 from J; bases not matched to a gene: 3. Germline CDR1 reads SGHRS; CDR2 reads YFSETQ. The CDR3 coding sequence is TGCGCCAGCAGCGGACAGGGTTCCGAGCAGTACTTC. Protein product: CASSGQGSEQYF.

This sequence joins TRBV7-9 and TRBJ2-7, with a possible D match to TRBD2 (8 bases). V lost 4 bases, J lost 3 bases, and 13 bases lay in between. The CDR3 consists of 14 residues. Germline CDR1 and CDR2: SEHNR and FQNEAQ (reference sequence). CDR3 in DNA: TGTGCCAGCAGCTCGGGGGGGACAGACTACGAGCAGTACTTC. Its protein product is CASSSGGTDYEQYF.

The chain has TRBV14 and TRBJ2-5; no reliable D call. In germline, CDR1 is SGHDN, CDR2 FVKESK. V lost 2 bases, J lost 5 bases, and 9 bases lay in between. This CDR3 region has 13 residues. In DNA, the CDR3 is TGTGCCAGCAGCCAAATCGGTTGGGAGACCCAGTACTTC. Amino acid sequence: CASSQIGWETQYF.